The clone carrying this T cell receptor (beta chain) was found a few times. The data are from a study of glioma-infiltrating T cells after dendritic cell vaccination. CDR3 length: 15 residues. V was shortened by 1 base and J by 0 bases, with 7 bases between the two germline ends. In germline, CDR1 is MDHEN, CDR2 SYDVKM. Sequencing was performed with immunoSEQ multiplex PCR; in TCRdb, only in-frame clones are kept and a portion is missing. The data contain more than 60,000 clones, roughly four fifths of them singletons. The clonotype comes from a human donor with glioblastoma. Sequencing used blood, obtained before dendritic cell vaccination. V usage is TRBV28 and J usage is TRBJ1-3; no reliable D call. In DNA, the CDR3 is TGTGCCAGCAGTTTATCAGGCCTCTCTGGAAACACCATATATTTT. This gives the protein CASSLSGLSGNTIYF.